The sample holds one count of the clone carrying this TCR beta chain. This specimen comes from a study of cytomegalovirus exposure and HLA in healthy donors. Primers: 60 Vbeta forward and 13 Jbeta reverse. Measured with immunoSEQ multiplex PCR; TCRdb has only the in-frame clones, and not every one. The table records about 280,000 clones, roughly 90% of them present only once. The source is a woman younger than 35 in good health and CMV-seronegative. The sequenced material came from PBMCs.

This CDR3 is CASSTGQVDPPGTQYF. The CDR3, as DNA: TGTGCCAGTAGTACCGGACAGGTGGACCCGCCGGGTACGCAGTATTTT. This rearrangement joins TRBV19 to TRBJ2-3, with TRBD1 matching 7 bases. After removal of 4 bases from V and 8 bases from J, the junction contained 15 bases not matched to a gene. This CDR3 contains 16 residues. Germline V gene lookup returns CDR1 LNHDA and CDR2 SQIVND (reference sequence).